A selection of T cell receptor beta chains follows, all from one sample in a study of CD8+ T cells in alopecia areata. Some clones are missing from TCRdb's copy, which holds only in-frame ones; the method was immunoSEQ multiplex PCR. The sample contains 150,000 to 200,000 clones, approximately 57% of which appear only once. This specimen was CD4+ T cells sorted from blood, taken at week 24, from a patient treated with tofacitinib. These receptors originate from a human donor with alopecia areata. Both conserved end residues are part of each CDR3. The D gene is left open where the match is weak. Clone sizes are given selectively: once, few, many, or a class where the clone is expanded.

clone_size: once
j_call: TRBJ2-7
d_call: .
v_call: TRBV2
cdr3_nt: TGTGCCAGCAGTGAAGGTCGCTGGGGCAGGGACGAGCAGTACTTC
cdr3_aa: CASSEGRWGRDEQYF

clone_size: .
j_call: TRBJ2-3
d_call: TRBD2
v_call: TRBV30
cdr3_nt: TGTGCCTGGAGTGAGGTAGCGGGGCGTGCAGATACGCAGTATTTT
cdr3_aa: CAWSEVAGRADTQYF

clone_size: .
j_call: TRBJ1-2
d_call: .
v_call: TRBV6-1
cdr3_nt: TGTGCCAGCAGTGTACCGGGACTGAGTGACTATGGCTACACCTTC
cdr3_aa: CASSVPGLSDYGYTF

clone_size: .
j_call: TRBJ2-7
d_call: .
v_call: TRBV5-1
cdr3_nt: TGCGCCAGCAGCTTGAAGGGAGGATCCTACGAGCAGTACTTC
cdr3_aa: CASSLKGGSYEQYF

clone_size: .
j_call: TRBJ1-1
d_call: TRBD1
v_call: TRBV6-5
cdr3_nt: TGTGCCAGCAGTTCCTCGACAGGGACGAACACTGAAGCTTTCTTT
cdr3_aa: CASSSSTGTNTEAFF

clone_size: once
j_call: TRBJ2-3
d_call: .
v_call: TRBV25-1
cdr3_nt: TGTGCCAGCAGTGAGTATGGCATAGATACGCAGTATTTT
cdr3_aa: CASSEYGIDTQYF

clone_size: .
j_call: TRBJ1-2
d_call: TRBD1
v_call: TRBV27
cdr3_nt: TGTGCCAGCAGCACAGGGGAGGGCTATGGCTACACCTTC
cdr3_aa: CASSTGEGYGYTF

clone_size: .
j_call: TRBJ1-1
d_call: .
v_call: TRBV30
cdr3_nt: TGTGCCTGGAGACAGGAGGAGAACACTGAAGCTTTCTTT
cdr3_aa: CAWRQEENTEAFF

clone_size: .
j_call: TRBJ1-5
d_call: .
v_call: TRBV29-1
cdr3_nt: TGCAGCGTCCGGGGGGCTGGCAATCAGCCCCAGCATTTT
cdr3_aa: CSVRGAGNQPQHF

clone_size: .
j_call: TRBJ2-5
d_call: TRBD1
v_call: TRBV5-1
cdr3_nt: TGCGCCAGCAGCACCCGACAGGGGATGAAGACCCAGTACTTC
cdr3_aa: CASSTRQGMKTQYF